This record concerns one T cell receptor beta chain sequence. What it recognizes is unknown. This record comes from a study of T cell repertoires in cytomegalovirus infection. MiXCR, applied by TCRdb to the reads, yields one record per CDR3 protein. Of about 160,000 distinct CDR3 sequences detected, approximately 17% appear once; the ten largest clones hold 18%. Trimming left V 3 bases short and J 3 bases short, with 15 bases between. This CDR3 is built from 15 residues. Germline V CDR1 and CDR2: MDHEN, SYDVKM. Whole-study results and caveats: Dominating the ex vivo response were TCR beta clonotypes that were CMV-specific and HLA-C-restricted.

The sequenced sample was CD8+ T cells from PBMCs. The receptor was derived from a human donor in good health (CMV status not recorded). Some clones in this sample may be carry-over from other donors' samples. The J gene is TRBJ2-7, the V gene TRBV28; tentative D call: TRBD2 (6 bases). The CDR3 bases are TGTGCCAGCAGTTTGGGGGACTTCATCTTCTACGAGCAGTACTTC. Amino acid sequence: CASSLGDFIFYEQYF.